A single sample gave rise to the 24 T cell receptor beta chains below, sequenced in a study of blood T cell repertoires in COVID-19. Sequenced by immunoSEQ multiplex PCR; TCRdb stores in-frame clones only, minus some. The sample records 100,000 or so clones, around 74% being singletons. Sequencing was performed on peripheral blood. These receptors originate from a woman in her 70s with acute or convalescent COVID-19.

CDR3 DNA: TGTGCCAGCAGTCCGACTAGCGTCGGAGAGACCCAGTACTTC. Translated: CASSPTSVGETQYF. The J gene is TRBJ2-5, the V gene TRBV6-5; 8 bases are a match to TRBD2. V gave up 5 bases and J gave up 4 bases; unmatched junction bases: 6. The germline CDR1 and CDR2 sequences are MNHEY and SVGAGI. The CDR3 is 14 residues long.

The CDR3 loop is CASSQRPILGDNEQFF. The CDR3 region has the DNA TGTGCCAGCAGCCAAAGGCCAATCCTCGGGGACAATGAGCAGTTCTTC. The V and J genes are TRBV14 and TRBJ2-1, with a possible D match to TRBD2 (5 bases). Trimming removed 2 bases from V and 5 bases from J, with 16 bases in between. The CDR3 consists of 16 residues. Germline loops: CDR1 SGHDN, CDR2 FVKESK. Variable domain in full (rest from reference TRBV14 and TRBJ2-1): EAGVTQFPSHSVIEKGQTVTLRCDPISGHDNLYWYRRVMGKEIKFLLHFVKESKQDESGMPNNRFLAERTGGTYSTLKVQPAELEDSGVYFCASSQRPILGDNEQFFGPGTRLTVL.

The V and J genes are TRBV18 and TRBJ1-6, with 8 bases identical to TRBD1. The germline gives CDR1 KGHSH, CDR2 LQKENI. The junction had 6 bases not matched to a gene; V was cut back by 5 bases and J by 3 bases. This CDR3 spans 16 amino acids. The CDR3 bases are TGTGCCAGCTCATTGACAGGGGCGAACTATAATTCACCCCTCCACTTT. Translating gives CASSLTGANYNSPLHF.

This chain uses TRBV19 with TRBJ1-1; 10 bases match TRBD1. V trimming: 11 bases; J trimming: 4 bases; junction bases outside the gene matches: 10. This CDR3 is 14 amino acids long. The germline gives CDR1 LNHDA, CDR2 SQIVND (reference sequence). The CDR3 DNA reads TGTGCCTCGTACCGGGACAGGGGTAGCACTGAAGCTTTCTTT. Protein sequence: CASYRDRGSTEAFF. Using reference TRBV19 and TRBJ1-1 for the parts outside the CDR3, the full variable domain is DGGITQSPKYLFRKEGQNVTLSCEQNLNHDAMYWYRQDPGQGLRLIYYSQIVNDFQKGDIAEGYSVSREKKESFPLTVTSAQKNPTAFYLCASYRDRGSTEAFFGQGTRLTVV.

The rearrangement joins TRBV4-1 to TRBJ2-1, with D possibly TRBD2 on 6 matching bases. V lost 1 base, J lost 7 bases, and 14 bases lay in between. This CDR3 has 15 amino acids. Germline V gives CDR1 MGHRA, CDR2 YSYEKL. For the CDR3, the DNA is TGCGCCAGCAGCCAAGCCGGACTATCCAGGAATGAGCAGTTCTTC. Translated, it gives CASSQAGLSRNEQFF.

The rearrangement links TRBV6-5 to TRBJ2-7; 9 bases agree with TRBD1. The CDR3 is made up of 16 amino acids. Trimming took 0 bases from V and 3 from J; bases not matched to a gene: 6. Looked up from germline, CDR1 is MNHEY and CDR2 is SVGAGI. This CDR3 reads CASSYSLNRGLYEQYF. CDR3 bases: TGTGCCAGCAGTTACTCGCTTAACAGGGGGCTCTACGAGCAGTACTTC.

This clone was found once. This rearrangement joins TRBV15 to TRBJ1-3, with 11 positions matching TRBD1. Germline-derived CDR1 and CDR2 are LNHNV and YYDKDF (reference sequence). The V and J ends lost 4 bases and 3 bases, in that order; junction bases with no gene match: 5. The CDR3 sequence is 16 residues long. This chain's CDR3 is CATSNEDRGLGNTIYF. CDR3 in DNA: TGTGCCACCAGCAACGAGGACAGGGGGCTTGGAAACACCATATATTTT.

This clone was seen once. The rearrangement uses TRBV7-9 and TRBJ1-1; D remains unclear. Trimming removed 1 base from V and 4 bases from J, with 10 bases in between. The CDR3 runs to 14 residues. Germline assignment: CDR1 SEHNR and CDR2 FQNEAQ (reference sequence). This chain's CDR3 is CASSLDGRGTEAFF. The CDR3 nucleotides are TGTGCCAGCAGCTTAGATGGGCGTGGCACTGAAGCTTTCTTT.

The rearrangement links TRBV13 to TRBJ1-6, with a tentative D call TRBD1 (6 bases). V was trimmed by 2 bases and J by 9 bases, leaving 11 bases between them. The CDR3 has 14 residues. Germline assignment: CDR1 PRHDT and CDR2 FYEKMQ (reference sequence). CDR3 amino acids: CASSLRQGTSPLHF. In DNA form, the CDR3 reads TGTGCCAGCAGCTTAAGGCAGGGGACTTCACCCCTCCACTTT.

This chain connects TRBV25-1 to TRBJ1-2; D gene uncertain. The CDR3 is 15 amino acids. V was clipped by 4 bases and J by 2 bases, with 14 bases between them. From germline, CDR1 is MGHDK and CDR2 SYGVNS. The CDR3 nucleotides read TGTGCCAGCAGTGTCTTGACGGAGATGAACTATGGCTACACCTTC. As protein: CASSVLTEMNYGYTF.

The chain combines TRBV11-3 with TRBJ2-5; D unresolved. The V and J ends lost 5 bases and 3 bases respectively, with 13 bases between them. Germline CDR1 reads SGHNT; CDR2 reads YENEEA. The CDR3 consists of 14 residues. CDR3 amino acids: CASSPGGWEETQYF. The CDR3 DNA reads TGTGCCAGCAGCCCCGGCGGCTGGGAAGAGACCCAGTACTTC.

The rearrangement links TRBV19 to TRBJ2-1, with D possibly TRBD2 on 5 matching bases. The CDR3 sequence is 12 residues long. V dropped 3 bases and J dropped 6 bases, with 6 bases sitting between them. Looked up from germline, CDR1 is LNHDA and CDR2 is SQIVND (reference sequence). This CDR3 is CASSILANEQFF. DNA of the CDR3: TGTGCCAGTAGTATCCTAGCCAATGAGCAGTTCTTC.

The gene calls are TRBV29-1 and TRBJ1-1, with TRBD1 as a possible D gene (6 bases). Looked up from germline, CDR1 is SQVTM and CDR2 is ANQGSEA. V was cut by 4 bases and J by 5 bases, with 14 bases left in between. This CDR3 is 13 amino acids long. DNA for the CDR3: TGCAGCGTTGTCGCAGGGGAGGGGACTGAAGCTTTCTTT. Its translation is CSVVAGEGTEAFF.

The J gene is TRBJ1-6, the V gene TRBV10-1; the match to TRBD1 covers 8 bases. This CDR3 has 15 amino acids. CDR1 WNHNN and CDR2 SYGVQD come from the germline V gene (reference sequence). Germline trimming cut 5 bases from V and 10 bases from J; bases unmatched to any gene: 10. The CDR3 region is CASSLKDRAQSPLHF. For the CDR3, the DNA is TGCGCCAGCAGTCTTAAGGACAGGGCCCAGTCACCCCTCCACTTT.

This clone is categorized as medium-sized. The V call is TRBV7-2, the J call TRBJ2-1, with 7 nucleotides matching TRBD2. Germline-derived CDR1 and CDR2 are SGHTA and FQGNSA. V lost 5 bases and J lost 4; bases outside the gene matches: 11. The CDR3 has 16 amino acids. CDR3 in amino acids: CASSPLWGGVYNEQFF. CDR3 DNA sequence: TGTGCCAGCAGCCCATTATGGGGGGGGGTGTACAATGAGCAGTTCTTC.

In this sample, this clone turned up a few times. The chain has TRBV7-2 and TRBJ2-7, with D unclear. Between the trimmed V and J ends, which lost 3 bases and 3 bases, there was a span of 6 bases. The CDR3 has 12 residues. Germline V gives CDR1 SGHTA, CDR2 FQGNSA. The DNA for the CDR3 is TGTGCCAGCAGCTTGAGGTTCTACGAGCAGTACTTC. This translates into CASSLRFYEQYF.

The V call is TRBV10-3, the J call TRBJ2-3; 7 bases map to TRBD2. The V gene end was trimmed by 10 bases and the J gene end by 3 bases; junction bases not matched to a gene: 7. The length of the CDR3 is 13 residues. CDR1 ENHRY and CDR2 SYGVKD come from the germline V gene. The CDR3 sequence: CATDSGDTDTQYF. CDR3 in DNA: TGTGCCACCGACAGCGGGGATACAGATACGCAGTATTTT.

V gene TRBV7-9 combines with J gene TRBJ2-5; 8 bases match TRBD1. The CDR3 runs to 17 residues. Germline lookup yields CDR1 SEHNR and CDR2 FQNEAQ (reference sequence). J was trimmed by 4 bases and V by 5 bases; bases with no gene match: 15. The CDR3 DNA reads TGTGCCAGCAGCAACCCCAACCTCAGGGGGCTAGGAGAGACCCAGTACTTC. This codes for CASSNPNLRGLGETQYF.

The CDR3 sequence is CATRDSGSGNTIYF. In DNA form, the CDR3 reads TGTGCCACCCGGGACAGCGGCTCTGGAAACACCATATATTTT. The V and J genes are TRBV19 and TRBJ1-3, with 7 bases identical to TRBD1. This CDR3 has 14 residues. Germline trimming cut 10 bases from V and 0 bases from J; bases unmatched to any gene: 6. The germline V gene has CDR1 LNHDA and CDR2 SQIVND (reference sequence).

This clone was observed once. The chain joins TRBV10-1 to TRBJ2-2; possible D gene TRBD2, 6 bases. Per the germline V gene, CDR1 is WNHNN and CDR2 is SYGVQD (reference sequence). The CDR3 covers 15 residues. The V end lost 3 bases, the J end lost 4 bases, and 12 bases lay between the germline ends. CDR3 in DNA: TGCGCCAGCAGTGATGCTGGGGAGGTCACCGGGGAGCTGTTTTTT. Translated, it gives CASSDAGEVTGELFF.

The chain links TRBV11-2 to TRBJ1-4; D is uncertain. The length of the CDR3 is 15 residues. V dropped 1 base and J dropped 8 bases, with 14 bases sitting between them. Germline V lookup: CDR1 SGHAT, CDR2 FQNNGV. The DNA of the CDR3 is TGTGCCAGCAGCTTAGCCCTGCGAGCGGTCGAAAAACTGTTTTTT. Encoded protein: CASSLALRAVEKLFF.

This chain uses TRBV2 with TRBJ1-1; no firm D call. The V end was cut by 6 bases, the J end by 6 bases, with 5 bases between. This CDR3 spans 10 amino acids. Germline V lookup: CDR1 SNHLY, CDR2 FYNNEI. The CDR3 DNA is TGTGCCAGCAGGAGTTCTGAAGCTTTCTTT. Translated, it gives CASRSSEAFF.

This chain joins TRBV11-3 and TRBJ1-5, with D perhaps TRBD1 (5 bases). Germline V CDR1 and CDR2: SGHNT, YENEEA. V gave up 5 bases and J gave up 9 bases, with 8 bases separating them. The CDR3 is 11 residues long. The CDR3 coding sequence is TGTGCCAGCAGCCCGGGGGGGCCCCAGCATTTT. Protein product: CASSPGGPQHF.

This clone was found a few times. CDR3 DNA: TGTGCCAGCAGTACCAGGCAGGGTGGAGGGACCTATAATTCACCCCTCCACTTT. Translating gives CASSTRQGGGTYNSPLHF. V and J are TRBV28 and TRBJ1-6; a possible D gene is TRBD1 (5 bases). Germline loops: CDR1 MDHEN, CDR2 SYDVKM. The CDR3 runs to 18 residues. The V end was cut by 5 bases, the J end by 2 bases, with 19 bases between.